These 22 T cell receptor beta chains were sequenced from one sample in a study of Ad26.COV2.S vaccination and SARS-CoV-2 variants. Stated treatment: around 19 received Ad26.COV2.S at low or high dose, single or two shots; about 5 received placebo; per-sample allocation not given. The investigators took samples on day 63 after the first vaccine or placebo injection. Sequenced by immunoSEQ multiplex PCR; TCRdb stores in-frame clones only, minus some. The table records more than 300,000 clones, more than 85% of them present only once. The sample in question was peripheral blood, obtained in a trial of Ad26.COV2.S vaccine versus placebo. These receptors were taken from a person aged 18-65 years who received the Ad26.COV2.S COVID-19 vaccine or a placebo.

This chain links TRBV11-2 with TRBJ1-4; D is undetermined. The CDR3 has 16 amino acids. Germline values: CDR1 SGHAT, CDR2 FQNNGV. V lost 1 base and J 6 bases, leaving 15 bases between the germline ends. CDR3 nucleotides: TGTGCCAGCAGCTTAGCCAGTTCATACTTGTATGAAAAACTGTTTTTT. Translating gives CASSLASSYLYEKLFF.

The chain employs TRBV9 and TRBJ1-6; no firm D call. V gave up 7 bases and J gave up 0 bases, with 8 bases separating them. The germline gives CDR1 SGDLS, CDR2 YYNGEE. The CDR3 extends over 14 amino acids. The CDR3 reads CASGESSYNSPLHF. The CDR3, as DNA: TGTGCCAGCGGGGAGAGCTCCTATAATTCACCCCTCCACTTT.

The chain carries TRBV18 and TRBJ2-3, with D unresolved. Deletions cut 2 bases from V and 6 bases from J, with 15 bases between. The CDR3 sequence is 15 residues long. Germline V gene lookup returns CDR1 KGHSH and CDR2 LQKENI. The CDR3 nucleotides are TGTGCCAGCTCACCAAACACCGGCATGGGGGATACGCAGTATTTT. Its translation is CASSPNTGMGDTQYF.

This clone appeared a few times. This chain uses TRBV4-1 with TRBJ1-6; 7 positions agree with TRBD1. CDR1 is MGHRA, CDR2 YSYEKL, per germline. This CDR3 contains 15 residues. The J segment lost 9 bases and the V segment lost 0 bases, leaving 5 bases of the junction unmatched. The DNA for the CDR3 is TGCGCCAGCAGCCAAGAGGCCAGGGGGATTTCACCCCTCCACTTT. This translates into CASSQEARGISPLHF.

The V and J genes are TRBV5-1 and TRBJ2-5, with D unclear. Germline CDR1 SGHRS, CDR2 YFSETQ. This CDR3 spans 14 amino acids. Trimming took 1 base from V and 2 from J, leaving 9 bases between them. For the CDR3, the DNA is TGCGCCAGCAGCTTGAGTACAGAACAAGAGACCCAGTACTTC. Amino acids: CASSLSTEQETQYF.

The gene calls are TRBV6-6 and TRBJ2-5; 15 bases line up with TRBD2. Per the germline V gene, CDR1 is MNHNY and CDR2 is SVGAGI (reference sequence). The J segment lost 4 bases and the V segment lost 6 bases, leaving 3 bases of the junction unmatched. The CDR3 covers 15 residues. Here the CDR3 reads CASSGLAGGPETQYF. CDR3 sequence (DNA): TGTGCCAGCAGCGGACTAGCGGGAGGGCCAGAGACCCAGTACTTC.

The chain has TRBV11-1 and TRBJ2-3; 7 bases align to TRBD2. The ends lost 5 bases at V and 2 bases at J; junction bases unmatched: 4. CDR3 length equals 14 residues. Germline V gene data show CDR1 as SGHAT and CDR2 as FQDESV (reference sequence). The CDR3 nucleotides read TGTGCCAGCAGCCTAAGCGGGGACACAGATACGCAGTATTTT. Translating gives CASSLSGDTDTQYF.

V usage is TRBV28 and J usage is TRBJ2-7, with D maybe TRBD1 (5 bases). V lost 2 bases to trimming and J lost 2 bases, with 25 bases between them. The CDR3 extends over 19 amino acids. CDR1 is MDHEN, CDR2 SYDVKM, per germline. The CDR3 reads CASSLKIFQGIGRAYEQYF. The CDR3 DNA sequence: TGTGCCAGCAGTTTAAAAATATTTCAGGGTATTGGAAGGGCCTACGAGCAGTACTTC.

The chain joins TRBV6-5 to TRBJ1-1; 7 positions agree with TRBD1. The CDR3 covers 15 residues. The V gene end was trimmed by 6 bases and the J gene end by 1 base; junction bases not matched to a gene: 8. Germline-derived CDR1 and CDR2 are MNHEY and SVGAGI. The CDR3 reads CASSPTGTANTEAFF. The DNA for the CDR3 is TGTGCCAGCAGCCCGACCGGGACAGCGAACACTGAAGCTTTCTTT.

This chain connects TRBV6-1 to TRBJ2-1; 9 bases line up with TRBD1. This CDR3 region has 15 residues. Germline CDR1 and CDR2: MNHNS and SASEGT. Trimming removed 3 bases from V and 7 bases from J; junction bases left unmatched: 7. The CDR3: CASSELGQGTNEQFF. CDR3 nucleotide sequence: TGTGCCAGCAGTGAGCTGGGACAGGGTACGAATGAGCAGTTCTTC.

As concerns this clone: The sample carries other DNA sequences with the same CDR3. The chain couples TRBV14 to TRBJ2-2; D not certain. The germline V gene encodes CDR1 SGHDN and CDR2 FVKESK. The CDR3 sequence is 13 residues long. The V end lost 4 bases, the J end lost 1 base, and 4 bases lay between the germline ends. Written as DNA, the CDR3 is TGTGCCAGCAGCCGTCAGAACACCGGGGAGCTGTTTTTT. Its protein product is CASSRQNTGELFF.

The chain couples TRBV6-5 to TRBJ2-2, with a possible D match to TRBD2 (5 bases). The CDR3 spans 14 residues. The germline V gene encodes CDR1 MNHEY and CDR2 SVGAGI. V lost 6 bases and J 0 bases, leaving 8 bases between the germline ends. CDR3 sequence (DNA): TGTGCCAGCAGACGGGGTCCGAACACCGGGGAGCTGTTTTTT. It encodes CASRRGPNTGELFF.

The CDR3: CASRPPGYAYGYTF. The CDR3 DNA reads as TGTGCCAGCAGACCTCCCGGATATGCCTATGGCTACACCTTC. The chain has TRBV6-5 and TRBJ1-2; D is unresolved. Trimming took 6 bases from V and 4 from J, leaving 15 bases between them. CDR3 length equals 14 residues. From germline, CDR1 is MNHEY and CDR2 SVGAGI.

This clone was seen only once. The gene calls are TRBV18 and TRBJ1-3; maybe TRBD1 (6 bases). V lost 4 bases, J lost 4 bases, and 11 bases lay in between. The CDR3 runs to 14 residues. CDR1 is KGHSH and CDR2 is LQKENI in the germline V gene. The CDR3 nucleotides are TGTGCCAGCTCACTCACAGGGTCGGGAAACACCATATATTTT. This translates into CASSLTGSGNTIYF. The full variable domain, rest sourced from reference TRBV18 and TRBJ1-3, is NAGVMQNPRHLVRRRGQEARLRCSPMKGHSHVYWYRQLPEEGLKFMVYLQKENIIDESGMPKERFSAEFPKEGPSILRIQQVVRGDSAAYFCASSLTGSGNTIYFGEGSWLTVV.

The chain uses TRBV9 and TRBJ2-3; D remains unclear. The V gene lost 0 bases and the J gene lost 3 bases, with 8 bases spanning the gap. Germline V gene data show CDR1 as SGDLS and CDR2 as YYNGEE. CDR3 length equals 14 residues. DNA for the CDR3: TGTGCCAGCAGCGTAGAGGTTTTGACAGATACGCAGTATTTT. The encoded protein is CASSVEVLTDTQYF.

The chain combines TRBV5-6 with TRBJ2-3; D might be TRBD1 or TRBD2, each matching 5 bases. Germline lookup yields CDR1 SGHDT and CDR2 YYEEEE. This CDR3 has 13 amino acids. The ends were cut back, 1 base at V and 7 bases at J, with 10 bases in the middle. The CDR3: CASSLMGTYTQYF. The CDR3 DNA sequence: TGTGCCAGCAGCTTGATGGGGACGTATACGCAGTATTTT.

The genes are TRBV5-6 and TRBJ2-7, with 9 bases lining up with TRBD1. CDR3 length: 14 residues. Germline assignment: CDR1 SGHDT and CDR2 YYEEEE. V shed 4 bases and J 2 bases; nucleotides not matched to a gene: 4. CDR3 residues: CASSDRDRAYEQYF. CDR3 sequence (DNA): TGTGCCAGCAGCGACCGGGACAGGGCCTACGAGCAGTACTTC.

The chain recombines TRBV5-6 with TRBJ2-7, with D possibly TRBD2 on 5 matching bases. This CDR3 spans 14 amino acids. In germline, CDR1 is SGHDT, CDR2 YYEEEE. V lost 3 bases and J 2 bases, leaving 12 bases between the germline ends. CDR3 region: CASSSVPGAYEQYF. Here the CDR3 DNA reads TGTGCCAGCAGCTCAGTGCCCGGGGCCTACGAGCAGTACTTC.

The chain uses TRBV4-2 and TRBJ2-6; the D is unclear. This CDR3 contains 18 residues. Per the germline V gene, CDR1 is LGHNA and CDR2 is YNFKEQ. Trimming took off 0 bases at V and 0 bases at J, with 12 bases between the two ends. The CDR3 protein is CASSQEPDVSSGANVLTF. In DNA, the CDR3 is TGTGCCAGCAGCCAAGAACCGGACGTGAGCTCTGGGGCCAACGTCCTGACTTTC.

This chain joins TRBV5-6 and TRBJ1-2; D gene unclear. V was clipped by 4 bases and J by 6 bases, with 13 bases between them. The CDR3 has 13 residues. Germline values: CDR1 SGHDT, CDR2 YYEEEE. CDR3 loop: CASSPIRGDGYTF. DNA of the CDR3: TGTGCCAGCAGCCCCATCCGAGGCGATGGCTACACCTTC.

The CDR3 sequence: CASSSSGGHEQYF. CDR3 nucleotides: TGTGCCAGCAGCTCCTCGGGGGGGCACGAGCAGTACTTC. The V call is TRBV7-9, the J call TRBJ2-7, with TRBD2 matching 8 bases. CDR1 and CDR2 from the germline V gene are SEHNR and FQNEAQ (reference sequence). J lost 5 bases, V lost 4 bases, and 4 bases had no gene match. The CDR3 is made up of 13 amino acids.

The CDR3 reads CASRPGQGSSYEQYF. The CDR3 region has the DNA TGTGCCAGCAGACCGGGACAGGGAAGCTCCTACGAGCAGTACTTC. V gene TRBV6-6 combines with J gene TRBJ2-7, with 9 bases matching TRBD1. Germline-derived CDR1 and CDR2 are MNHNY and SVGAGI (reference sequence). The trim removed 6 bases at V and 0 bases at J, leaving 6 bases unmatched. The CDR3 is 15 residues long.